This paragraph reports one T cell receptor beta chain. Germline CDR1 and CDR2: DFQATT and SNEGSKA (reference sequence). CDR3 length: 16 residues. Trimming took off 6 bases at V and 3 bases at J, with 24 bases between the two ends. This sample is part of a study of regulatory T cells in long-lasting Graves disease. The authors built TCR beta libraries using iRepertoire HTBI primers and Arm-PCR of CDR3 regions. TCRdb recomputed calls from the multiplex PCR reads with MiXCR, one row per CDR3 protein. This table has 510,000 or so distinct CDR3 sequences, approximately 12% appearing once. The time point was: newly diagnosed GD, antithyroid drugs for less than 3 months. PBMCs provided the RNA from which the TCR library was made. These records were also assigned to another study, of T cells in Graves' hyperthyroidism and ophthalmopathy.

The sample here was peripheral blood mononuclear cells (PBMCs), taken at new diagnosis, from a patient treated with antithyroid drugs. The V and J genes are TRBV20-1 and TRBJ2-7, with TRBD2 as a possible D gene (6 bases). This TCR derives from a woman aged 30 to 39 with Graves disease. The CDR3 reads CSATIRGTEPYYEQYF. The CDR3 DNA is TGCAGTGCCACGATACGCGGGACCGAGCCCTACTACGAGCAGTACTTC.